A selection of T cell receptor beta chains follows, all from one sample in a study of T cells in narcolepsy. Here immunoSEQ multiplex PCR was the method, and the copy in TCRdb shows in-frame clones only, minus some. Of about 40,000 clones listed, roughly 88% were seen once; the top ten hold 1.5% to 2%. Sequencing used CD45RA- memory CD4+ T cells from PBMCs. The receptors were gathered from a human donor with narcolepsy. Both conserved end residues are part of each CDR3. A D gene is named only where the DNA matches it firmly. Size tells how often a clone was seen (once, few, many) or the class of an expanded clone, and some rows leave it out.

j_call v_call clone_size d_call cdr3_aa cdr3_nt
TRBJ2-6 TRBV15 . . CATSRDAGANVLTF TGTGCCACCAGCAGAGATGCTGGGGCCAACGTCCTGACTTTC
TRBJ1-2 TRBV5-1 . . CASSLDRYGYTF TGCGCCAGCAGCTTGGACAGATATGGCTACACCTTC
TRBJ1-2 TRBV28 . . CASSLNMVGYGYTF TGTGCCAGCAGTTTAAATATGGTAGGCTATGGCTACACCTTC
TRBJ1-1 TRBV15 . TRBD1 CATSRGDRGPRGTEAFF TGTGCCACCAGCAGAGGCGACAGGGGTCCCCGGGGCACTGAAGCTTTCTTT
TRBJ2-1 TRBV7-3 . TRBD2 CASRETSVWSYNEQFF TGTGCCAGCAGGGAGACTAGCGTCTGGTCCTACAATGAGCAGTTCTTC
TRBJ1-6 TRBV19 . . CASSVDSSYNSPLHF TGTGCCAGTAGTGTAGATAGCTCCTATAATTCACCCCTCCACTTT
TRBJ2-3 TRBV30 . . CAWSFGGTDTQYF TGTGCCTGGAGTTTTGGGGGCACAGATACGCAGTATTTT
TRBJ1-2 TRBV4-3 . . CASSSGPSYGYTF TGCGCCAGCAGCTCCGGACCTTCGTATGGCTACACCTTC
TRBJ2-5 TRBV7-3 . TRBD2 CASSLSAGGRETQYF TGTGCCAGCAGCTTATCAGCGGGGGGGCGAGAGACCCAGTACTTC
TRBJ2-2 TRBV19 . . CASSNQQGGTGELFF TGTGCCAGTAGTAATCAACAGGGGGGGACCGGGGAGCTGTTTTTT
TRBJ2-4 TRBV30 . TRBD1 CAWSEGRDSAIQYF TGTGCCTGGAGTGAGGGCAGGGACAGCGCCATTCAGTACTTC
TRBJ1-6 TRBV4-3 . . CASSQDRIRTSNSPLHF TGCGCCAGCAGCCAAGATAGAATCCGAACCTCCAATTCACCCCTCCACTTT
TRBJ1-4 TRBV19 . . CASSSKGVGEKLFF TGTGCCAGTAGTAGCAAAGGGGTCGGAGAAAAACTGTTTTTT
TRBJ1-1 TRBV7-2 . . CASSPLVGFTNTEAFF TGTGCCAGCAGCCCCCTAGTGGGCTTTACGAACACTGAAGCTTTCTTT
TRBJ1-4 TRBV28 . TRBD1 CASSLGSSGRGRFEKLFF TGTGCCAGCAGTTTGGGTTCTAGCGGCAGGGGGCGTTTTGAAAAACTGTTTTTT
TRBJ2-5 TRBV5-1 . . CASSPSTGLIQETQYF TGCGCCAGCAGCCCATCGACAGGACTGATCCAAGAGACCCAGTACTTC
TRBJ2-3 TRBV5-1 once TRBD2 CASSPQRGGGTDTQYF TGCGCCAGCAGCCCCCAGCGGGGAGGAGGCACAGATACGCAGTATTTT
TRBJ2-7 TRBV30 . TRBD2 CAGQGTSGVNEQYF TGTGCCGGGCAAGGGACTAGCGGGGTGAACGAGCAGTACTTC
TRBJ1-4 TRBV7-8 few . CASSFGNFAATNEKLFF TGTGCCAGCAGCTTCGGCAATTTTGCCGCAACTAATGAAAAACTGTTTTTT
TRBJ1-3 TRBV29-1 . . CSVARQAGNTIYF TGCAGCGTTGCAAGACAGGCTGGAAACACCATATATTTT
TRBJ1-1 TRBV6-1 once . CASSEARAGDTEAFF TGTGCCAGCAGTGAAGCCAGGGCCGGGGACACTGAAGCTTTCTTT
TRBJ2-7 TRBV27 . TRBD1 CASSRGTGGYYEQYF TGTGCCAGCAGCCGAGGGACAGGAGGTTATTACGAGCAGTACTTC
TRBJ1-4 TRBV27 . . CASSYTGTYNEKLFF TGTGCCAGCAGTTACACAGGGACTTATAATGAAAAACTGTTTTTT
TRBJ1-6 TRBV5-1 . . CASSLEGGRSSYNSPLHF TGCGCCAGCAGCTTGGAGGGTGGCAGGAGCTCCTATAATTCACCCCTCCACTTT
TRBJ1-3 TRBV7-2 . . CASSLMGDTGNTIYF TGTGCCAGCAGCCTGATGGGGGATACCGGAAACACCATATATTTT
TRBJ2-1 TRBV7-2 . . CASSSLPADNEQFF TGTGCCAGCAGCTCCCTACCTGCGGACAATGAGCAGTTCTTC
TRBJ1-6 TRBV21-1 . . CASSKGGISGPRRMAVNSPLHF TGTGCCAGCAGCAAAGGTGGGATATCGGGACCCCGAAGAATGGCTGTCAATTCACCCCTCCACTTT
TRBJ1-5 TRBV7-2 . . CASSAGQSNQPQHF TGTGCCAGCAGCGCCGGACAGTCGAATCAGCCCCAGCATTTT
TRBJ1-1 TRBV5-6 . . CASSLAGGMNTEAFF TGTGCCAGCAGCTTGGCCGGGGGGATGAACACTGAAGCTTTCTTT
TRBJ1-1 TRBV5-1 . TRBD1 CDRGINTEAFF TGTGACAGGGGCATTAACACTGAAGCTTTCTTT
TRBJ1-1 TRBV5-1 once . CASSLPPPGRAEAFF TGCGCCAGCAGCTTGCCCCCTCCCGGGAGGGCTGAAGCTTTCTTT
TRBJ2-3 TRBV28 . . CASKSSTDTQYF TGTGCCAGCAAGTCTAGCACAGATACGCAGTATTTT
TRBJ2-3 TRBV7-2 . TRBD2 CASSLAASGGIDTQYF TGTGCCAGCAGCTTAGCAGCTAGCGGGGGGATAGATACGCAGTATTTT
TRBJ1-6 TRBV5-1 . . CASSQGPSLSPLHF TGCGCCAGCAGTCAGGGCCCCTCGCTTTCACCCCTCCACTTT
TRBJ1-1 TRBV6-5 . . CASTPTDNLNTEAFF TGTGCCAGCACTCCAACAGACAACCTGAACACTGAAGCTTTCTTT
TRBJ2-5 TRBV5-5 . . CASTSTIGRPGKETQYF TGTGCCAGCACTTCCACCATCGGACGGCCTGGGAAAGAGACCCAGTACTTC
TRBJ1-5 TRBV28 . . CASRRPNSNQPQHF TGTGCCAGCAGAAGACCCAATAGCAATCAGCCCCAGCATTTT
TRBJ2-7 TRBV28 . TRBD1 CASHPTGTYEQYF TGTGCCAGCCATCCGACAGGGACCTACGAGCAGTACTTC
TRBJ2-3 TRBV5-1 . . CASSRGATPSTDTQYF TGCGCCAGCAGCCGTGGGGCGACCCCTAGCACAGATACGCAGTATTTT
TRBJ1-5 TRBV7-9 . TRBD1 CASSQGQGIGQPQHF TGTGCCAGCAGCCAGGGACAGGGAATAGGTCAGCCCCAGCATTTT
TRBJ2-7 TRBV6-5 once TRBD2 CASNPSGGPYEQYF TGTGCCAGCAATCCTAGCGGGGGTCCCTACGAGCAGTACTTC
TRBJ1-2 TRBV6-5 once TRBD1 CASNPGGATNYGYTF TGTGCCAGCAATCCAGGGGGCGCTACTAACTATGGCTACACCTTC
TRBJ2-3 TRBV5-1 . . CASSLGFSALTDTQYF TGCGCCAGCAGCTTGGGCTTCTCCGCTCTCACAGATACGCAGTATTTT
TRBJ2-7 TRBV28 . . CASSEQTGYLYEQYF TGTGCCAGCAGTGAACAGACCGGGTATCTCTACGAGCAGTACTTC
TRBJ1-5 TRBV7-9 . . CASSGLGPGHGWANQPQHF TGTGCCAGCAGTGGACTTGGGCCAGGCCATGGATGGGCCAATCAGCCCCAGCATTTT
TRBJ2-1 TRBV4-2 . TRBD2 CASSSEGTSGGANEQFF TGTGCCAGCAGCTCTGAAGGGACTAGCGGGGGGGCCAATGAGCAGTTCTTC
TRBJ1-5 TRBV6-5 once . CASTLPGLSNQPQHF TGTGCCAGCACCTTACCGGGACTTAGCAATCAGCCCCAGCATTTT
TRBJ2-7 TRBV15 . . CATSIFSQGPYEQYF TGTGCCACCAGCATATTCAGCCAGGGGCCTTACGAGCAGTACTTC
TRBJ1-4 TRBV27 . TRBD1 CASSPRQGEKLFF TGTGCCAGCAGTCCCCGACAGGGTGAAAAACTGTTTTTT
TRBJ2-5 TRBV10-3 . TRBD2 CAIAAISGGGETQYF TGTGCCATCGCAGCCATTAGCGGGGGAGGAGAGACCCAGTACTTC
TRBJ2-5 TRBV19 . TRBD2 CASSSLAGTKETQYF TGTGCCAGTAGTTCCCTAGCGGGGACTAAAGAGACCCAGTACTTC
TRBJ2-3 TRBV5-1 . . CASSIGPGGMTDTQYF TGCGCCAGCAGTATAGGACCCGGGGGCATGACAGATACGCAGTATTTT
TRBJ2-1 TRBV18 few TRBD2 CASSPISGGANNEQFF TGTGCCAGCTCACCGATTAGCGGGGGGGCCAACAATGAGCAGTTCTTC
TRBJ2-3 TRBV29-1 . . CSVGVEERYSSTDTQYF TGCAGCGTTGGGGTTGAGGAGCGGTACTCTAGCACAGATACGCAGTATTTT
TRBJ1-2 TRBV30 . TRBD1 CAWSVGPGQGYGYTF TGTGCCTGGAGTGTAGGTCCGGGACAGGGCTATGGCTACACCTTC
TRBJ1-1 TRBV12-5 . . CASGSGGSLNTEAFF TGTGCTAGTGGTTCGGGGGGGTCTCTGAACACTGAAGCTTTCTTT
TRBJ2-5 TRBV4-3 . . CASSQYRRGWFQYF TGCGCCAGCAGCCAATATCGGCGTGGATGGTTCCAGTACTTC
TRBJ1-5 TRBV11-2 . . CASSLGTQGGNQPQHF TGTGCCAGCAGCTTAGGGACGCAGGGAGGGAATCAGCCCCAGCATTTT